Below, 28 T cell receptor beta chains from the same sample are listed, as sequenced in a study of blood T cell repertoires in COVID-19. Here immunoSEQ multiplex PCR was the method, and the copy in TCRdb shows in-frame clones only, minus some. Of about 380,000 clones listed, around 85% are singletons. The sample consisted of peripheral blood. These receptors originate from a woman younger than 35 with acute or convalescent COVID-19.

This rearrangement joins TRBV27 to TRBJ2-3; D is perhaps TRBD1 (5 bases). CDR1 is MNHEY, CDR2 SMNVEV, per germline (reference sequence). CDR3 size: 16 residues. Trimming pared 6 bases from V and 2 bases from J, leaving 18 bases between. DNA for the CDR3: TGTGCCAGCAGCCCCCGGGCAGGGTGGGCCACAGATACGCAGTATTTT. This gives the protein CASSPRAGWATDTQYF.

The chain recombines TRBV20-1 with TRBJ2-1, with D perhaps TRBD1 (5 bases). V dropped 3 bases and J dropped 8 bases, with 8 bases sitting between them. CDR3 length equals 11 residues. Germline V CDR1 and CDR2: DFQATT, SNEGSKA (reference sequence). CDR3 coding DNA: TGCAGTGCTAGGACAGTTTATGAGCAGTTCTTC. Its translation is CSARTVYEQFF.

The chain recombines TRBV29-1 with TRBJ2-6; 8 bases agree with TRBD1. Germline trimming cut 0 bases from V and 0 bases from J; bases unmatched to any gene: 16. Germline lookup yields CDR1 SQVTM and CDR2 ANQGSEA. The CDR3 spans 21 residues. CDR3 nucleotide sequence: TGCAGCGTTGAAGATCTCCCTGACAGGGGAGAAGTCGCCTCTGGGGCCAACGTCCTGACTTTC. It is translated as CSVEDLPDRGEVASGANVLTF.

V gene TRBV6-5 combines with J gene TRBJ1-1; TRBD1 aligns across 10 bases. CDR1 is MNHEY and CDR2 is SVGAGI in the germline V gene. J was trimmed by 4 bases and V by 5 bases; bases with no gene match: 4. The CDR3 covers 14 residues. The CDR3 DNA sequence: TGTGCCAGCAGTCGACAGGGGGCGATCACTGAAGCTTTCTTT. Translation: CASSRQGAITEAFF.

The chain couples TRBV7-9 to TRBJ1-5, with 9 bases lining up with TRBD1. The CDR3 runs to 16 residues. V lost 0 bases, J lost 6 bases, and 6 bases stayed unmatched. The germline V gene encodes CDR1 SEHNR and CDR2 FQNEAQ (reference sequence). CDR3 sequence: CASSLARTGVAQPQHF. CDR3 nucleotides: TGTGCCAGCAGCTTAGCTCGGACAGGGGTGGCTCAGCCCCAGCATTTT.

The gene calls are TRBV18 and TRBJ2-3; 7 bases match TRBD1. The CDR3 is 15 amino acids. The germline V gene has CDR1 KGHSH and CDR2 LQKENI. Trimming took 1 base from V and 0 from J; bases not matched to a gene: 1. CDR3 nucleotide sequence: TGTGCCAGCTCACCACAGGGGGCTAGCACAGATACGCAGTATTTT. Its translation is CASSPQGASTDTQYF.

A remark on this clone: At one end the junction does not follow the germline gene, possibly because of a read error. The chain uses TRBV30 and TRBJ2-2, with 12 nucleotides matching TRBD1. CDR3 length: 16 amino acids. The germline gives CDR1 GTSNPN, CDR2 SVGIG (reference sequence). The CDR3 here is CAWTVRDRGRGGKLFF. The CDR3 region has the DNA TGTGCCTGGACGGTCCGGGACAGGGGGCGCGGCGGGAAGCTGTTTTTT.

V is TRBV6-5 and J is TRBJ1-4, with D possibly matching TRBD1 (5 bases). The CDR3 is 13 amino acids. CDR1 is MNHEY and CDR2 is SVGAGI in the germline V gene. Trimming stripped 6 bases from V and 3 bases from J, with 8 bases between. As DNA, the CDR3 is TGTGCCAGCAGGGGGGGTGCTAATGAAAAACTGTTTTTT. The encoded protein is CASRGGANEKLFF.

The gene calls are TRBV27 and TRBJ2-3, with D perhaps matching TRBD2 (6 bases). The germline V gene has CDR1 MNHEY and CDR2 SMNVEV (reference sequence). Deletions cut 8 bases from V and 1 base from J, with 16 bases between. This CDR3 contains 15 residues. The CDR3 bases are TGTGCCAGCTCACTCCTGGGCGGGGGCACAGATACGCAGTATTTT. Its protein is CASSLLGGGTDTQYF.

The gene calls are TRBV5-1 and TRBJ2-1; unclear D gene. Trimming left V 5 bases short and J 5 bases short, with 14 bases between. The CDR3 runs to 14 residues. Germline CDR1 and CDR2: SGHRS and YFSETQ. CDR3 coding DNA: TGCGCCAGCAGTAGAACAGAATCCAACAATGAGCAGTTCTTC. It translates to CASSRTESNNEQFF.

The J gene is TRBJ1-4, the V gene TRBV9, with 7 bases matching TRBD1. This CDR3 spans 15 amino acids. Germline V lookup: CDR1 SGDLS, CDR2 YYNGEE. J gave up 6 bases and V 0 bases, and 5 bases lay outside the gene matches. CDR3 coding DNA: TGTGCCAGCAGCGTAGCAGGGGGGCGGGATGAAAAACTGTTTTTT. Residues: CASSVAGGRDEKLFF.

Remarks on this clone: One end of the junction fails to match germline, which may point to a read error. This sample also contains other DNA sequences that code for the same CDR3. The chain is built from TRBV19 and TRBJ2-7, with D possibly matching TRBD1 (5 bases). Germline CDR1 reads LNHDA; CDR2 reads SQIVND (reference sequence). This CDR3 region has 14 residues. The CDR3 spells CASSIADSSYEQYF. In DNA form, the CDR3 reads TGTGCCAGTAGCATAGCCGACAGCTCCTACGAGCAGTACTTC.

This clone showed up just once. V gene TRBV4-2 combines with J gene TRBJ2-2; 7 bases fit TRBD2. The CDR3 covers 16 residues. CDR1 and CDR2 (germline): LGHNA, YNFKEQ. The V and J ends lost 5 bases and 4 bases, in that order; junction bases with no gene match: 10. The CDR3 here is CASSSSTGTITGELFF. CDR3 bases: TGTGCCAGCAGCTCCTCAACCGGGACTATCACCGGGGAGCTGTTTTTT.

J is TRBJ1-1 and V is TRBV19, with D perhaps TRBD1 (5 bases). Germline V gene data show CDR1 as LNHDA and CDR2 as SQIVND (reference sequence). The CDR3 has 14 residues. The germline V and J ends were trimmed by 8 bases and 8 bases, with 21 bases remaining between them. The CDR3 region has the DNA TGTGCCAGTTTACACACTCCAGGGTTCGCCGAAGCTTTCTTT. This translates into CASLHTPGFAEAFF.

V usage is TRBV30 and J usage is TRBJ1-2; 9 nucleotides line up with TRBD1. The CDR3 spans 18 residues. Losses at the gene ends were 1 base for V and 3 bases for J; bases not matched to a gene: 15. Germline V CDR1 and CDR2: GTSNPN, SVGIG (reference sequence). CDR3 bases: TGTGCCTGGAGTGGTAGGGGGACAGGGTTCGCGGTCGACTATGGCTACACCTTC. Its protein product is CAWSGRGTGFAVDYGYTF.

This chain links TRBV19 with TRBJ1-4; D unresolved. The germline gives CDR1 LNHDA, CDR2 SQIVND (reference sequence). The CDR3 spans 10 residues. Trimming took off 9 bases at V and 5 bases at J, with 4 bases between the two ends. Here the CDR3 reads CASLNEKLFF. The CDR3 nucleotides read TGTGCCAGCCTGAATGAAAAACTGTTTTTT.

The rearrangement joins TRBV28 to TRBJ1-5; TRBD1 matches at 8 bases. The germline V gene has CDR1 MDHEN and CDR2 SYDVKM. The CDR3 is 14 amino acids. V gave up 5 bases and J gave up 7 bases; unmatched junction bases: 7. In DNA, the CDR3 is TGTGCCAGCAGTCTCGGACAGGGAGGACAGCCCCAGCATTTT. Amino acids: CASSLGQGGQPQHF.

The CDR3 bases are TGCAGCGTTGAAGACACTTACCGGGACAGACTCCAAGAGACCCAGTACTTC. Residues: CSVEDTYRDRLQETQYF. The gene calls are TRBV29-1 and TRBJ2-5, with 7 bases matching TRBD1. This CDR3 comprises 17 residues. V gave up 0 bases and J gave up 1 base; unmatched junction bases: 11. Germline loops: CDR1 SQVTM, CDR2 ANQGSEA.

The genes are TRBV28 and TRBJ1-2; a possible D gene is TRBD1 (6 bases). Trimming shortened V by 10 bases and J by 2 bases, and 8 bases separated the two germline ends. CDR3 size: 11 residues. Germline assignment: CDR1 MDHEN and CDR2 SYDVKM. In DNA, the CDR3 is TGTGCCACCCAGGGGAACTATGGCTACACCTTC. This encodes CATQGNYGYTF.

Of note for this clone: The germline gene is not matched at one end of the junction; a read error may be the cause. V is TRBV19 and J is TRBJ1-4; 7 bases align to TRBD1. The germline CDR1 and CDR2 sequences are LNHDA and SQIVND (reference sequence). CDR3 length: 13 amino acids. The CDR3 region has the DNA TGTGCCAGTAGTGTAGACAGGGATGAAAAACTGTTTTTT. Translating it yields CASSVDRDEKLFF.

V gene TRBV5-1 combines with J gene TRBJ2-7; D possibly corresponds to TRBD1 (6 bases). Per germline, CDR1 SGHRS and CDR2 YFSETQ. The CDR3 is 13 amino acids. V was pared by 1 base and J by 4 bases, with 9 bases between. The CDR3 loop is CASSLTTGYEQYF. CDR3 bases: TGCGCCAGCAGCTTGACAACAGGGTACGAGCAGTACTTC. The full variable domain, rest sourced from reference TRBV5-1 and TRBJ2-7, is KAGVTQTPRYLIKTRGQQVTLSCSPISGHRSVSWYQQTPGQGLQFLFEYFSETQRNKGNFPGRFSGRQFSNSRSEMNVSTLELGDSALYLCASSLTTGYEQYFGPGTRLTVT.

The rearrangement links TRBV19 to TRBJ1-2; 9 bases are shared with TRBD1. After removal of 3 bases from V and 0 bases from J, the junction contained 2 bases not matched to a gene. The CDR3 is 15 residues long. Germline V gene data show CDR1 as LNHDA and CDR2 as SQIVND (reference sequence). CDR3 sequence: CASSIGQGPNYGYTF. CDR3 coding DNA: TGTGCCAGTAGTATTGGACAGGGGCCTAACTATGGCTACACCTTC.

The V gene is TRBV5-1, the J gene TRBJ2-2; D unclear. The CDR3 totals 14 residues. Deletions cut 2 bases from V and 2 bases from J, with 7 bases between. Germline CDR1 and CDR2: SGHRS and YFSETQ. The CDR3 here is CASSFDINTGELFF. For the CDR3, the DNA is TGCGCCAGCAGCTTTGACATCAACACCGGGGAGCTGTTTTTT.

The V call is TRBV5-5, the J call TRBJ2-7, with D maybe TRBD1 (6 bases). The CDR3 runs to 15 residues. Trimming removed 0 bases at V and 3 bases at J, with 13 bases between. CDR1 SGHKS and CDR2 YYEKEE come from the germline V gene (reference sequence). In DNA, the CDR3 is TGTGCCAGCAGCTTGGGGGAAGGGGGTTACTACGAGCAGTACTTC. Protein sequence: CASSLGEGGYYEQYF.

This chain links TRBV28 with TRBJ2-1; D is uncertain. This CDR3 spans 12 amino acids. Per the germline V gene, CDR1 is MDHEN and CDR2 is SYDVKM. Trimming removed 2 bases from V and 8 bases from J, with 7 bases in between. The CDR3 nucleotides are TGTGCCAGCAGTTTACAGTTGGATGAGCAGTTCTTC. It translates to CASSLQLDEQFF.

The V and J genes are TRBV19 and TRBJ1-6, with D hard to call. Germline assignment: CDR1 LNHDA and CDR2 SQIVND (reference sequence). This CDR3 is built from 13 residues. Trimming removed 7 bases at V and 8 bases at J, with 12 bases between. The CDR3 is CASTVDSDSPLHF. In DNA, the CDR3 is TGTGCCAGTACCGTCGATTCGGATTCACCCCTCCACTTT.

This CDR3 reads CASSDRTGKNTEAFF. The CDR3 DNA sequence: TGTGCCAGCAGCGATCGGACAGGGAAGAACACTGAAGCTTTCTTT. The rearrangement links TRBV11-3 to TRBJ1-1; the match to TRBD1 covers 8 bases. The germline V gene has CDR1 SGHNT and CDR2 YENEEA. CDR3 length: 15 residues. The V gene end was trimmed by 5 bases and the J gene end by 1 base; junction bases not matched to a gene: 6. The whole variable domain, filled in from reference TRBV11-3 and TRBJ1-1, reads EAGVVQSPRYKIIEKKQPVAFWCNPISGHNTLYWYLQNLGQGPELLIRYENEEAVDDSQLPKDRFSAERLKGVDSTLKIQPAELGDSAVYLCASSDRTGKNTEAFFGQGTRLTVV.

V is TRBV5-1 and J is TRBJ1-6; 7 bases are shared with TRBD1. V gave up 4 bases and J gave up 0 bases; unmatched junction bases: 4. The germline CDR1 and CDR2 sequences are SGHRS and YFSETQ. This CDR3 has 16 amino acids. The CDR3: CASSRDSSSYNSPLHF. The CDR3 DNA is TGCGCCAGCAGCAGGGACAGTAGCTCCTATAATTCACCCCTCCACTTT.